Below, one TCR beta chain is given with its context. Deletions cut 3 bases from V and 2 bases from J, with 13 bases between. The CDR3 loop spans 15 amino acids. Germline CDR1 is MNHEY and CDR2 is SVGAGI. Participants comprised healthy donors of bone marrow. The PCR employed 60 Vbeta primers together with 13 Jbeta primers. The method was immunoSEQ multiplex PCR; TCRdb's version includes in-frame clones alone and lacks a portion of them. Counted here are more than 150,000 clones, 78% occurring once; the ten biggest clones make up 6%. The data derive from a study of cytomegalovirus exposure and HLA in healthy donors.

The clonotype was recovered from a woman aged 25 to 39 in good health and CMV-seropositive. The rearrangement links TRBV6-5 to TRBJ1-2; possible D gene TRBD1, 6 bases. The material sequenced was PBMCs. The CDR3 loop reads CASSYFGGLNYGYTF. In DNA form, the CDR3 reads TGTGCCAGCAGTTATTTCGGGGGGCTCAACTATGGCTACACCTTC.